The 20 T cell receptor beta chains listed next were all sequenced from one sample in a study of cytomegalovirus exposure and HLA in healthy donors (dated by TCRdb to about 2017). The library was built by means of the immunoSEQ multiplex PCR assay. The multiplex PCR relied on a mix of 60 forward primers for TCR Vbeta segments and 13 reverse primers for TCR Jbeta segments. The immuneACCESS repertoire file appears here via TCRdb, limited to in-frame rearrangements. These files lack a portion of the clones; in checked studies, under half of the deficit traces to unresolved V genes, and the cause of the others is not known. In this sample the table shows about 120,000 clones, 15% to 20% of which occur a single time. The biggest ten clones account for approximately 2.9% of the sample. Sample: PBMCs. The origin of the receptors is a female donor in good health and CMV-seropositive.

J is TRBJ1-2 and V is TRBV4-3; D possibly corresponds to TRBD1 (6 bases). The CDR3 has 14 amino acids. Trimming left V 1 base short and J 4 bases short, with 10 bases between. Germline assignment: CDR1 LGHNA and CDR2 YSLEER. The CDR3 nucleotides read TGCGCCAGCAGCCAAGGGGCGGGGGCCTATGGCTACACCTTC. Translating it yields CASSQGAGAYGYTF.

This clone turned up a few times. The chain recombines TRBV12-5 with TRBJ2-2, with D possibly TRBD1 on 5 matching bases. The germline V and J ends were trimmed by 0 bases and 6 bases, with 11 bases remaining between them. CDR3 length: 15 residues. Germline lookup yields CDR1 LGHNT and CDR2 FRNRAP. The CDR3: CASGLVQGLAGELFF. CDR3 nucleotides: TGTGCTAGTGGTTTGGTGCAGGGTTTGGCCGGGGAGCTGTTTTTT.

This chain connects TRBV5-6 to TRBJ2-7; TRBD2 might be the D (5 bases). CDR1 SGHDT and CDR2 YYEEEE come from the germline V gene. The CDR3 has 15 residues. V lost 0 bases, J lost 3 bases, and 13 bases lay in between. The CDR3 region has the DNA TGTGCCAGCAGCTTGGTGCCTGCGGGTCTCTACGAGCAGTACTTC. Translation: CASSLVPAGLYEQYF.

The rearrangement links TRBV28 to TRBJ1-2; 8 positions agree with TRBD1. Germline assignment: CDR1 MDHEN and CDR2 SYDVKM. The CDR3 is 17 residues long. V shed 8 bases and J 0 bases; nucleotides not matched to a gene: 14. CDR3 DNA: TGTGCCAGCGGCGCCCTCCTGCCGGGACAGGCTAACTATGGCTACACCTTC. Encoded protein: CASGALLPGQANYGYTF.

This clone was observed a few times. The chain employs TRBV28 and TRBJ1-6; D perhaps matches TRBD1 (5 bases). The CDR3 extends over 14 amino acids. The V and J ends lost 9 bases and 6 bases respectively, with 15 bases between them. Germline CDR1 is MDHEN and CDR2 is SYDVKM. The CDR3 is CARGGGAFNSPLHF. DNA of the CDR3: TGTGCCAGAGGCGGTGGGGCGTTTAATTCACCCCTCCACTTT.

This clone was seen only a few times. The chain has TRBV2 and TRBJ1-6; D gene uncertain. Germline CDR1 is SNHLY and CDR2 is FYNNEI. This CDR3 is 15 amino acids long. V was trimmed by 4 bases and J by 7 bases, leaving 14 bases between them. CDR3 sequence reads: CASSGSRMGNSPLHF. CDR3 sequence (DNA): TGTGCCAGCAGTGGGTCCAGAATGGGCAATTCACCCCTCCACTTT.

The chain joins TRBV5-1 to TRBJ2-5; a possible D gene is TRBD2 (5 bases). This CDR3 is 17 amino acids long. Looked up from germline, CDR1 is SGHRS and CDR2 is YFSETQ. The ends were cut back, 1 base at V and 5 bases at J, with 21 bases in the middle. CDR3 in DNA: TGCGCCAGCAGCTTGTACGGCGTAGCGCTCGACGGGGAGACCCAGTACTTC. Translation: CASSLYGVALDGETQYF.

This chain joins TRBV14 and TRBJ1-2, with no clear D. V was clipped by 4 bases and J by 8 bases, with 5 bases between them. CDR3 length equals 10 residues. The germline gives CDR1 SGHDN, CDR2 FVKESK. The CDR3 nucleotides are TGTGCCAGCAGCCGAGTGGGCTACACCTTC. Translated, it gives CASSRVGYTF.

This clone has a handful of counts. The chain employs TRBV2 and TRBJ2-7; perhaps TRBD2 as D (6 bases). Between the trimmed V and J ends, which lost 6 bases and 3 bases, there was a span of 18 bases. The CDR3 runs to 15 residues. Germline V gives CDR1 SNHLY, CDR2 FYNNEI. CDR3 in DNA: TGTGCCAGCAGCCCTACCGTGTGGGGGGACTACGAGCAGTACTTC. This codes for CASSPTVWGDYEQYF.

The chain couples TRBV6-6 to TRBJ2-1, with D uncertain. V lost 3 bases, J lost 4 bases, and 10 bases lay in between. Looked up from germline, CDR1 is MNHNY and CDR2 is SVGAGI (reference sequence). The length of the CDR3 is 14 residues. CDR3 sequence (DNA): TGTGCCAGCAGTTATTCCCTAGATTACAATGAGCAGTTCTTC. It encodes CASSYSLDYNEQFF.

The chain couples TRBV10-1 to TRBJ2-4, with TRBD1 identical over 8 bases. Losses at the gene ends were 10 bases for V and 0 bases for J; bases not matched to a gene: 8. The CDR3 extends over 15 amino acids. Germline V gives CDR1 WNHNN, CDR2 SYGVQD (reference sequence). CDR3 DNA sequence: TGCGCCACCGGGACAGGAATGCTAGCCAAAAACATTCAGTACTTC. This translates into CATGTGMLAKNIQYF.

This clone was seen a few times. V is TRBV6-4 and J is TRBJ2-1, with 8 bases identical to TRBD2. The J segment lost 5 bases and the V segment lost 3 bases, leaving 6 bases of the junction unmatched. This CDR3 is 15 amino acids long. CDR1 is MRHNA, CDR2 SNTAGT, per germline. CDR3 nucleotides: TGTGCCAGCAGTGAGGCCGGGAGGGGAGACAATGAGCAGTTCTTC. It yields the protein CASSEAGRGDNEQFF.

This clone has just a few counts. The chain recombines TRBV4-3 with TRBJ2-7, with TRBD1 identical over 12 bases. Germline-derived CDR1 and CDR2 are LGHNA and YSLEER. With 2 bases clipped from V and 7 bases from J, the junction kept 6 bases outside the gene matches. The CDR3 extends over 15 amino acids. CDR3 nucleotides: TGCGCCAGCAGCCAAATGGGACAGGGGGCGGGGGAGCAGTACTTC. Translation gives CASSQMGQGAGEQYF.

This clone has only a few counts. The rearrangement joins TRBV10-1 to TRBJ2-2; perhaps TRBD1 as D (5 bases). CDR3 size: 18 residues. Trimming left V 7 bases short and J 6 bases short, with 27 bases between. CDR1 and CDR2 from the germline V gene are WNHNN and SYGVQD (reference sequence). The CDR3 DNA follows: TGCGCCAGCAAACCAAACCAGGGCAGGAGAACAAAAGCCGGGGAGCTGTTTTTT. This codes for CASKPNQGRRTKAGELFF.

The chain is built from TRBV28 and TRBJ2-7; 7 nucleotides agree with TRBD1. This CDR3 has 15 amino acids. Germline V lookup: CDR1 MDHEN, CDR2 SYDVKM. Losses at the gene ends were 2 bases for V and 2 bases for J; bases not matched to a gene: 6. This CDR3 is CASSLEQGWAYEQYF. CDR3 sequence (DNA): TGTGCCAGCAGTTTAGAACAGGGGTGGGCCTACGAGCAGTACTTC.

This clone was seen a few times. The J gene is TRBJ2-5, the V gene TRBV4-1, with TRBD2 identical over 7 bases. V lost 4 bases and J lost 1; bases outside the gene matches: 3. Germline CDR1 reads MGHRA; CDR2 reads YSYEKL. This CDR3 has 14 amino acids. The CDR3: CASSLGTTQETQYF. The DNA for the CDR3 is TGCGCCAGCAGCCTTGGGACTACCCAAGAGACCCAGTACTTC.

In its sample, this clone was seen a few times. V and J are TRBV10-3 and TRBJ1-2; weak D call: TRBD1 (5 bases). V was clipped by 6 bases and J by 3 bases, with 11 bases between them. The CDR3 length is 13 residues. In germline, CDR1 is ENHRY, CDR2 SYGVKD. The CDR3 protein is CAISPTEDYGYTF. CDR3 DNA sequence: TGTGCCATCAGCCCGACAGAGGACTATGGCTACACCTTC.

This clone was recorded a few times. This chain uses TRBV30 with TRBJ1-4, with 9 positions matching TRBD1. The CDR3 spans 15 residues. From germline, CDR1 is GTSNPN and CDR2 SVGIG (reference sequence). J was trimmed by 2 bases and V by 3 bases; bases with no gene match: 4. The chain's CDR3 is CAWRQGAGTNEKLFF. The CDR3 region has the DNA TGTGCCTGGAGACAGGGGGCTGGGACTAATGAAAAACTGTTTTTT.

The chain employs TRBV18 and TRBJ2-7, with D possibly TRBD1 on 7 matching bases. V lost 6 bases, J lost 1 base, and 25 bases lay in between. The CDR3 runs 18 residues. The germline gives CDR1 KGHSH, CDR2 LQKENI. The CDR3 sequence: CASSSAGQHTLNSYEQYF. The CDR3 nucleotides read TGTGCCAGCTCCTCCGCGGGACAGCACACCCTAAATTCCTACGAGCAGTACTTC.

The rearrangement uses TRBV7-2 and TRBJ1-5, with D unclear. CDR1 and CDR2 (germline): SGHTA, FQGNSA. This CDR3 has 12 amino acids. Trimming took off 3 bases at V and 9 bases at J, with 9 bases between the two ends. The CDR3 nucleotides are TGTGCCAGCAGCTTGTTGAGAGGGCCCCAGCATTTT. This translates into CASSLLRGPQHF.